This is a list of T cell receptor beta chains from one sample in a study of CD8+ T cells in alopecia areata. The protocol was immunoSEQ multiplex PCR, while the TCRdb copy is restricted to in-frame clones and leaves out a portion. Of over 120,000 clones in the sample, less than 70% were seen once. The source material was CD8+ T cells sorted from blood, sampled at week 4, from a patient treated with tofacitinib. The receptors derive from a human donor with alopecia areata. Each CDR3 is given with its conserved first and last residue. A D gene is named only where the DNA matches it firmly. Clone size is shown for a subset of rows, as once, few, many or a class of expanded clone.

d_gene | j_gene | v_gene | abundance | CDR3aa | CDR3nt
TRBD1 | TRBJ1-2 | TRBV5-1 | NA | CASSFRDRGYGYTF | TGCGCCAGCAGCTTTCGGGACAGGGGCTATGGCTACACCTTC
NA | TRBJ1-1 | TRBV7-9 | few | CASSLNTEAFF | TGTGCCAGCAGCTTAAACACTGAAGCTTTCTTT
NA | TRBJ2-7 | TRBV6-6 | NA | CASVADYEQYF | TGTGCCAGCGTAGCGGACTACGAGCAGTACTTC
TRBD1 | TRBJ2-1 | TRBV30 | NA | CAWSPFPGQGVEQFF | TGTGCCTGGAGCCCTTTCCCGGGACAGGGTGTGGAGCAGTTCTTC
TRBD2 | TRBJ2-7 | TRBV4-1 | NA | CASSSPGGTSYEQYF | TGCGCCAGCAGCTCACCGGGGGGAACGTCCTACGAGCAGTACTTC
NA | TRBJ2-7 | TRBV30 | NA | CTTGYEQYF | TGTACTACGGGGTACGAGCAGTACTTC
TRBD1 | TRBJ1-1 | TRBV2 | few | CASSEVGTGQNTEAFF | TGTGCCAGCAGTGAAGTGGGGACAGGCCAGAACACTGAAGCTTTCTTT
NA | TRBJ2-1 | TRBV6-1 | few | CASSIYYNEQFF | TGTGCCAGCAGCATATACTACAATGAGCAGTTCTTC
NA | TRBJ1-1 | TRBV4-3 | NA | CASSQVLGTEAFF | TGCGCCAGCAGCCAAGTGTTGGGCACTGAAGCTTTCTTT
NA | TRBJ1-1 | TRBV13 | NA | CASSPHPGEGGTEAFF | TGTGCCAGCAGCCCCCATCCGGGTGAGGGGGGCACTGAAGCTTTCTTT
NA | TRBJ2-2 | TRBV4-3 | few | CASSQDFGNTGELFF | TGCGCCAGCAGCCAAGATTTTGGCAACACCGGGGAGCTGTTTTTT
NA | TRBJ1-6 | TRBV9 | NA | CASSPLNSPLHF | TGTGCCAGCAGCCCCCTTAATTCACCCCTCCACTTT
NA | TRBJ2-7 | TRBV30 | few | CAWSSSSYEQYF | TGTGCCTGGAGTTCGAGCTCCTACGAGCAGTACTTC
TRBD1 | TRBJ1-1 | TRBV29-1 | NA | CSVERQGGAFF | TGCAGCGTTGAAAGGCAGGGGGGGGCTTTCTTT
NA | TRBJ2-4 | TRBV27 | many | CASAVGARNIQYF | TGTGCCAGCGCGGTAGGGGCGCGGAACATTCAGTACTTC
NA | TRBJ2-5 | TRBV7-2 | once | CASRPGAGEETQYF | TGTGCCAGCAGACCAGGGGCGGGTGAAGAGACCCAGTACTTC
TRBD1 | TRBJ1-5 | TRBV27 | NA | CASSPGQGPNQPQHF | TGTGCCAGCAGTCCAGGACAGGGCCCCAATCAGCCCCAGCATTTT
TRBD1 | TRBJ1-5 | TRBV27 | NA | CASSDRTGNQPQHF | TGTGCCAGCAGTGACCGGACAGGGAATCAGCCCCAGCATTTT
NA | TRBJ1-2 | TRBV5-1 | NA | CASSLEFSQANYGYTF | TGCGCCAGCAGCTTGGAGTTTTCACAGGCTAACTATGGCTACACCTTC
NA | TRBJ1-1 | TRBV29-1 | NA | CSVEGVSVQRGTEAFF | TGCAGCGTTGAAGGGGTTAGCGTGCAAAGGGGCACTGAAGCTTTCTTT
TRBD1 | TRBJ1-1 | TRBV23-1 | once | CASSQSKRGRAFF | TGCGCCAGCAGTCAATCGAAGAGGGGGCGGGCTTTCTTT
TRBD1 | TRBJ2-7 | TRBV2 | NA | CASSESGDRGDEQYF | TGTGCCAGCAGTGAAAGTGGGGACAGGGGCGACGAGCAGTACTTC
NA | TRBJ2-4 | TRBV13 | few | CASSLAGQTQNIQYF | TGTGCCAGCAGCTTGGCGGGACAGACCCAAAACATTCAGTACTTC
NA | TRBJ2-7 | TRBV19 | few | CASSPDSYEQYF | TGTGCCAGTAGTCCAGACTCCTACGAGCAGTACTTC
NA | TRBJ1-2 | TRBV30 | few | CAWSVLSELANYGYTF | TGTGCCTGGAGTGTACTCAGTGAGTTAGCTAACTATGGCTACACCTTC
NA | TRBJ2-3 | TRBV7-9 | NA | CASSLGVGTDTQYF | TGTGCCAGCAGCTTAGGAGTAGGTACAGATACGCAGTATTTT
NA | TRBJ2-4 | TRBV6-5 | NA | CASSYSMDGVRNIQYF | TGTGCCAGCAGTTACTCGATGGACGGGGTTCGCAACATTCAGTACTTC
NA | TRBJ2-2 | TRBV15 | NA | CATSSLNNRAGELFF | TGTGCCACCAGCAGTTTGAACAACAGGGCCGGGGAGCTGTTTTTT
NA | TRBJ1-1 | TRBV29-1 | NA | CSVATRRAEAFF | TGCAGCGTCGCGACGCGGCGCGCTGAAGCTTTCTTT
NA | TRBJ1-5 | TRBV30 | NA | CAWSGQTNQPQHF | TGTGCCTGGAGTGGACAGACGAATCAGCCCCAGCATTTT
TRBD1 | TRBJ1-4 | TRBV6-5 | NA | CASSYSSGTANEKLFF | TGTGCCAGCAGTTACTCCTCCGGGACAGCAAATGAAAAACTGTTTTTT
TRBD1 | TRBJ1-1 | TRBV20-1 | once | CSAGQGTEAFF | TGCAGTGCTGGACAGGGCACTGAAGCTTTCTTT
NA | TRBJ1-2 | TRBV5-6 | NA | CASSLVGIDLHGYTF | TGTGCCAGCAGCTTGGTTGGGATAGATCTACATGGCTACACCTTC
NA | TRBJ1-1 | TRBV5-8 | NA | CASSLEVAMNTEAFF | TGTGCCAGCAGCTTGGAGGTAGCGATGAACACTGAAGCTTTCTTT
TRBD1 | TRBJ2-7 | TRBV4-2 | few | CASSQYRGVYEQYF | TGTGCCAGCAGCCAATACAGGGGGGTTTACGAGCAGTACTTC
NA | TRBJ1-5 | TRBV5-6 | NA | CASSLKEEGRDQPQHF | TGTGCCAGCAGCTTGAAGGAAGAGGGAAGGGATCAGCCCCAGCATTTT
NA | TRBJ2-5 | TRBV29-1 | few | CSVEEGALQETQYF | TGCAGCGTTGAGGAGGGGGCGCTCCAAGAGACCCAGTACTTC
NA | TRBJ1-2 | TRBV4-3 | NA | CASSQGSGGILYGYTF | TGCGCCAGCAGCCAAGGCTCGGGGGGGATCCTCTATGGCTACACCTTC
NA | TRBJ2-7 | TRBV10-3 | few | CAIADTDNYEQYF | TGTGCCATTGCGGACACTGACAACTACGAGCAGTACTTC
NA | TRBJ2-4 | TRBV14 | NA | CASSLSAELPNIQYF | TGTGCCAGCAGTCTATCGGCGGAGCTGCCAAACATTCAGTACTTC
NA | TRBJ2-1 | TRBV7-9 | NA | CASSLSREQFF | TGTGCCAGCAGCTTATCTAGGGAGCAGTTCTTC
NA | TRBJ1-2 | TRBV6-5 | NA | CASGLGQGYGYTF | TGTGCCAGCGGCCTGGGCCAGGGCTATGGCTACACCTTC
NA | TRBJ2-7 | TRBV27 | few | CASSPLGGGLTYEQYF | TGTGCCAGCAGTCCCCTGGGTGGAGGGTTGACCTACGAGCAGTACTTC
TRBD1 | TRBJ1-2 | TRBV7-2 | NA | CASSPRTGQDINYGYTF | TGTGCCAGCAGCCCTAGAACCGGACAGGACATTAACTATGGCTACACCTTC
NA | TRBJ2-5 | TRBV5-6 | NA | CASSPTSSQETQYF | TGTGCCAGCAGCCCCACTAGCTCCCAAGAGACCCAGTACTTC
NA | TRBJ2-7 | TRBV7-2 | few | CASSGTTPYEQYF | TGTGCCAGCAGCGGGACAACGCCCTACGAGCAGTACTTC
TRBD2 | TRBJ2-5 | TRBV6-6 | few | CASSTLAGEAETQYF | TGTGCCAGCAGTACCCTAGCGGGGGAGGCAGAGACCCAGTACTTC
TRBD1 | TRBJ2-1 | TRBV5-4 | NA | CASSSDRDEQFF | TGTGCCAGCAGCTCGGACAGGGATGAGCAGTTCTTC
NA | TRBJ2-7 | TRBV7-9 | NA | CASSLGEYEQYF | TGTGCCAGCAGCTTAGGAGAATACGAGCAGTACTTC
NA | TRBJ2-3 | TRBV15 | NA | CATGTNTQYF | TGTGCCACCGGGACCAATACGCAGTATTTT
NA | TRBJ1-5 | TRBV27 | NA | CASSLTSSNQPQHF | TGTGCCAGCAGTTTAACGAGTAGCAATCAGCCCCAGCATTTT
TRBD1 | TRBJ2-2 | TRBV10-3 | NA | CAISGETGTGVNGELFF | TGTGCCATCAGTGGAGAAACCGGGACAGGGGTTAACGGGGAGCTGTTTTTT
NA | TRBJ1-6 | TRBV9 | few | CASRDRGRNSPLHF | TGTGCCAGCAGGGACCGGGGGCGGAATTCACCCCTCCACTTT
NA | TRBJ1-6 | TRBV7-9 | NA | CASSTRGTPYNSPLHF | TGTGCCAGCAGCACCCGAGGCACACCATATAATTCACCCCTCCACTTT
NA | TRBJ2-7 | TRBV29-1 | NA | CSVEYAGSYEQYF | TGCAGCGTTGAATACGCGGGAAGCTACGAGCAGTACTTC
TRBD1 | TRBJ1-2 | TRBV27 | NA | CASSLWTGDGYTF | TGTGCCAGCAGTTTATGGACAGGGGATGGCTACACCTTC
NA | TRBJ1-5 | TRBV7-6 | once | CASSLFHGQPQHF | TGTGCCAGCAGCTTATTCCATGGGCAGCCCCAGCATTTT
NA | TRBJ1-1 | TRBV7-9 | NA | CASSHRGSPEAFF | TGTGCCAGCAGCCATCGGGGTAGCCCTGAAGCTTTCTTT